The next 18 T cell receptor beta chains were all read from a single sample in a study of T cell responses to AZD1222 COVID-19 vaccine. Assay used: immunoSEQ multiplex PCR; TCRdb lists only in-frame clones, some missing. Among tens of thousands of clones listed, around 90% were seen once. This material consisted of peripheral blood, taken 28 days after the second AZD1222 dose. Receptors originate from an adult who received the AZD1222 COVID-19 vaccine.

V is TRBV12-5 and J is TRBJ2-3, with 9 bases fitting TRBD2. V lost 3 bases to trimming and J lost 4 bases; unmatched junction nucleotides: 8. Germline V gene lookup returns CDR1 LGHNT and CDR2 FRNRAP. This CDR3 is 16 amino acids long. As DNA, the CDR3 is TGTGCTAGTGGTTTCCCGCGGGGGGGCCTATCAGATACGCAGTATTTT. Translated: CASGFPRGGLSDTQYF.

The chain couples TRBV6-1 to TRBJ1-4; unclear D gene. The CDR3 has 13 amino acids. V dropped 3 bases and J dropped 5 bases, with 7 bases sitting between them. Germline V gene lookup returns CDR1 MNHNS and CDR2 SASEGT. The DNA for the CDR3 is TGTGCCAGCAGTGAGATACAAAATGAAAAACTGTTTTTT. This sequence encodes CASSEIQNEKLFF.

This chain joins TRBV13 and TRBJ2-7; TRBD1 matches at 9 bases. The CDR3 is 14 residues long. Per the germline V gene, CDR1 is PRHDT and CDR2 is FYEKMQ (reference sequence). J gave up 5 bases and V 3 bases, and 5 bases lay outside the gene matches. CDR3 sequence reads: CASSFGQGLNEQYF. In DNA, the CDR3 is TGTGCCAGCAGCTTCGGACAGGGGCTCAACGAGCAGTACTTC.

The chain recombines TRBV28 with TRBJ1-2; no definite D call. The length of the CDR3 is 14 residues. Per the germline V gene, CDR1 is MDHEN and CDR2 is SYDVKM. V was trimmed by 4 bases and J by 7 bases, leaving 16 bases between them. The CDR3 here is CASSSPWGGGGYTF. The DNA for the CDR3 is TGTGCCAGCAGTTCCCCATGGGGAGGCGGTGGCTACACCTTC.

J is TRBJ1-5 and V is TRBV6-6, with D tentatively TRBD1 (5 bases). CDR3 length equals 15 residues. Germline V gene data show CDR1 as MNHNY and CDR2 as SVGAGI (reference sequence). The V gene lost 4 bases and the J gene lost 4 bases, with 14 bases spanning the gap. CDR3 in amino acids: CASSSTGDVNQPQHF. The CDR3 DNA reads TGTGCCAGCAGTTCCACAGGAGATGTTAATCAGCCCCAGCATTTT.

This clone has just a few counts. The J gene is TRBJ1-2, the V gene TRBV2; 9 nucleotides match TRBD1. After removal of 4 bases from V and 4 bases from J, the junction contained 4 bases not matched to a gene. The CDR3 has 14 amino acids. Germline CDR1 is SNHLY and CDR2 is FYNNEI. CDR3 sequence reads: CASSAGQGSYGYTF. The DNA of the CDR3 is TGTGCCAGCAGTGCGGGACAGGGATCCTATGGCTACACCTTC.

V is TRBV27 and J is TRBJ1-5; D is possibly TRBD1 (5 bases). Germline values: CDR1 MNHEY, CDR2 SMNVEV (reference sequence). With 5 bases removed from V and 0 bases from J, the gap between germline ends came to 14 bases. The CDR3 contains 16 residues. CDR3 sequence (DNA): TGTGCCAGCAGTCCTCGCGGGGGGATTAGCAATCAGCCCCAGCATTTT. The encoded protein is CASSPRGGISNQPQHF.

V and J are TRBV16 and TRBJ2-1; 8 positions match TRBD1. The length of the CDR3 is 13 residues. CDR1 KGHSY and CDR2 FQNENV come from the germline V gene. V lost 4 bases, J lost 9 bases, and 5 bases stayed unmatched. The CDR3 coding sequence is TGTGCCAGCAGCCTCGGACAGGGTGGTGAGCAGTTCTTC. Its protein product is CASSLGQGGEQFF.

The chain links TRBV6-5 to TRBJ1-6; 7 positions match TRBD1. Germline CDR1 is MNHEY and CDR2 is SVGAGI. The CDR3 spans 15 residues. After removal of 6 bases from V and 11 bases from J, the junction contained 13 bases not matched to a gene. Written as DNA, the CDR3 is TGTGCCAGCAGCCAAAGACAGGGCGGGGTTGCACCCCTCCACTTT. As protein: CASSQRQGGVAPLHF.

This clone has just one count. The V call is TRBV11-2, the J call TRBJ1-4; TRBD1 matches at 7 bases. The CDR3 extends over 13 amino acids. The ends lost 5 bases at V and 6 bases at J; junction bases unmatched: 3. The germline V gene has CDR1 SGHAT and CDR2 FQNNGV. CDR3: CASSVQGDEKLFF. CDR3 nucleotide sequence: TGTGCCAGCAGCGTTCAGGGGGATGAAAAACTGTTTTTT.

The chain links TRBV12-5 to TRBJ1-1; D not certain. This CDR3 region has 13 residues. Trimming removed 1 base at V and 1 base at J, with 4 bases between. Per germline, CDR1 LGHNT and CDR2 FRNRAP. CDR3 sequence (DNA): TGTGCTAGTGGTTTGGAGTCGAACACTGAAGCTTTCTTT. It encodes CASGLESNTEAFF.

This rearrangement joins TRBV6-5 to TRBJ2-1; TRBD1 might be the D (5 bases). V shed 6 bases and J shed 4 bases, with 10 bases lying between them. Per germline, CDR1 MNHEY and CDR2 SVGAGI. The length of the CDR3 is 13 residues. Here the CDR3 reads CASSPTEYNEQFF. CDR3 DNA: TGTGCCAGCAGCCCGACAGAATACAATGAGCAGTTCTTC.

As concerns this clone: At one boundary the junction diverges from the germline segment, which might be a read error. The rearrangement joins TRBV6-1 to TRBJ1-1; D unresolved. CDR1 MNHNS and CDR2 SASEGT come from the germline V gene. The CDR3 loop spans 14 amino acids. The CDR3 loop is CASREGRSNTEAFF. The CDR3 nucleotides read TGTGCCAGCAGAGAAGGTCGGTCGAACACTGAAGCTTTCTTT.

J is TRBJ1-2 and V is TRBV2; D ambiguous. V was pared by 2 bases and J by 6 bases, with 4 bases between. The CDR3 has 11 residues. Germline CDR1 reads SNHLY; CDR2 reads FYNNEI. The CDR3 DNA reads TGTGCCAGCAGTGAAATTGATGGCTACACCTTC. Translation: CASSEIDGYTF.

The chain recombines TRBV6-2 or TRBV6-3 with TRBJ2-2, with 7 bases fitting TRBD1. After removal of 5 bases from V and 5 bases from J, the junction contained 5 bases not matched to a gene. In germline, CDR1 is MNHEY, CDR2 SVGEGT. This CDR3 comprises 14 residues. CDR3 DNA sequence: TGTGCCAGCAGTGACAGGGATGAGACCGGGGAGCTGTTTTTT. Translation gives CASSDRDETGELFF.

The CDR3: CASSLGSTDNYGYTF. The CDR3 DNA follows: TGTGCCAGCAGTCTAGGATCGACGGATAACTATGGCTACACCTTC. The chain carries TRBV2 and TRBJ1-2; D gene ambiguous. The CDR3 has 15 residues. V lost 5 bases and J lost 1, with 14 bases in between. Germline V gene data show CDR1 as SNHLY and CDR2 as FYNNEI.

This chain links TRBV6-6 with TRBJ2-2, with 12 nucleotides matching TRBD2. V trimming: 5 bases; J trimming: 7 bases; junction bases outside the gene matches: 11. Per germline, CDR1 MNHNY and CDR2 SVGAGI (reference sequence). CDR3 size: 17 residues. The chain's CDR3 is CASSPRGLAGGNGELFF. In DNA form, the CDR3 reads TGTGCCAGCAGTCCCCGGGGGCTAGCGGGGGGGAACGGGGAGCTGTTTTTT.

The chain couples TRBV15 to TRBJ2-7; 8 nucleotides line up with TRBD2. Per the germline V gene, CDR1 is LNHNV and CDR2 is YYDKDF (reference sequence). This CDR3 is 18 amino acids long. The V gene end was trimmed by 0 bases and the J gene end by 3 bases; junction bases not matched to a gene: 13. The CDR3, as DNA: TGTGCCACCAGCAGAGAACCACCGGGGGGGTCCCTATACTACGAGCAGTACTTC. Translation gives CATSREPPGGSLYYEQYF.